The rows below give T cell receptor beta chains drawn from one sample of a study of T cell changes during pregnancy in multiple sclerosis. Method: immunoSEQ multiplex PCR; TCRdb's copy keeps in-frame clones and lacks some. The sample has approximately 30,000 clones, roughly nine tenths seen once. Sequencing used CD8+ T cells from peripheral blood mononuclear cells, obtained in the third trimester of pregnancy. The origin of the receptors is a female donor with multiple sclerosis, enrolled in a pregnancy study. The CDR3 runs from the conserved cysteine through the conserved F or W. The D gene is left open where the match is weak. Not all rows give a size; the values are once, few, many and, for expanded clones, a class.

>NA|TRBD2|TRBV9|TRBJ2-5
TGTGCCAGCAGCGTGACTAGCGGGGTCCAAGAGACCCAGTACTTC
CASSVTSGVQETQYF
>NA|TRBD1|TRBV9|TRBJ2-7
TGTGCCAGCAGCTCCACGGGACAGGGTGGTGAGCAGTACTTC
CASSSTGQGGEQYF
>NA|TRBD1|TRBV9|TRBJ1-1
TGTGCCAGCAGCGTAGTAGAGACAGGGGTTTTCTTT
CASSVVETGVFF
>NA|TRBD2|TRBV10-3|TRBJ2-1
TGTGCCATCAGTGGGGGGACTAGCGAACACAATGAGCAGTTCTTC
CAISGGTSEHNEQFF
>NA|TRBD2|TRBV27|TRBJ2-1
TGTGCCAGCAGTTTATTTACCGTAGCGGGAGGGCCCCATGAGCAGTTCTTC
CASSLFTVAGGPHEQFF
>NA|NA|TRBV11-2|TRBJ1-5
TGTGCCAGCAGCCCCAGTAGCAATCAGCCCCAGCATTTT
CASSPSSNQPQHF
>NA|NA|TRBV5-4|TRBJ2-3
TGTGCCAGCAGCTTGGGAACCGGGGCAGATACGCAGTATTTT
CASSLGTGADTQYF
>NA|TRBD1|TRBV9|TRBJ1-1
TGTGCCAGCAGCCTCTCCGGGACAGGGGGCACTGAAGCTTTCTTT
CASSLSGTGGTEAFF
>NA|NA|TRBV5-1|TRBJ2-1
TGCGCCAGCAGCTTACTTAATGAGCAGTTCTTC
CASSLLNEQFF
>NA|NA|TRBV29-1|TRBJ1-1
TGCAGCGTTGAAGAAGGCGGGGCACGAGAGGCTTTCTTT
CSVEEGGAREAFF
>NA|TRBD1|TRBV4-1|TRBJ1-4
TGCGCCAGCAGCCAGATGGGACAGGGGGTTCCGAATGAAAAACTGTTTTTT
CASSQMGQGVPNEKLFF
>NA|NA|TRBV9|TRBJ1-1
TGTGCCAGCAGCGTAGAAGGGGACACTGAAGCTTTCTTT
CASSVEGDTEAFF
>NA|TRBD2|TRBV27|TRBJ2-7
TGTGCCAGCAGTTTATCTAGCGGGACCTCCTACGAGCAGTACTTC
CASSLSSGTSYEQYF
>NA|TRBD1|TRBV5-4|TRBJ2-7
TGTGCCAGCAGTATAAGCAGGGGGCAACACTACGAGCAGTACTTC
CASSISRGQHYEQYF
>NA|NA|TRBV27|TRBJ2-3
TGTGCCAGCAGTGCTCGCTCGGTGGGCACAGATACGCAGTATTTT
CASSARSVGTDTQYF
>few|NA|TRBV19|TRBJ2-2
TGTGCCAGTTCCCCCCTCCGGCCCAGCGAGAACACCGGGGAGCTGTTTTTT
CASSPLRPSENTGELFF
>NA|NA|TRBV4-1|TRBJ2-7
TGCGCCAGCAGCCAAGGAGGCGAATTAGTCGAGAACGAGCAGTACTTC
CASSQGGELVENEQYF
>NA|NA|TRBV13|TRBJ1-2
TGTGCCAGCAGCTTAAAAGACAGAAACTATGGCTACACCTTC
CASSLKDRNYGYTF
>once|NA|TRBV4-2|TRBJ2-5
TGTGCCAGCAGCCAGTCGGGGGAGACCCAGTACTTC
CASSQSGETQYF
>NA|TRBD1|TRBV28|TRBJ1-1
TGTGCCAGCAGTTTATTACCGACAGGGGTTAACACTGAAGCTTTCTTT
CASSLLPTGVNTEAFF
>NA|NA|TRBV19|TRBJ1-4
TGTGCCAGTAAGAACCCCTACTATGAAAAACTGTTTTTT
CASKNPYYEKLFF
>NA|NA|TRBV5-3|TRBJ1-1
TGTGCCAGAAGCCGGGCACTGGTCCAGGGGTCCATGAACACTGAAGCTTTCTTT
CARSRALVQGSMNTEAFF
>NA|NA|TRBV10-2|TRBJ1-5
TGCGCCAGCAGGACCGGACAGAGCAATCAGCCCCAGCATTTT
CASRTGQSNQPQHF
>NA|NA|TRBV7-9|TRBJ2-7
TGTGCCAGCAGCCCGAGGGACACCATCTACGAGCAGTACTTC
CASSPRDTIYEQYF
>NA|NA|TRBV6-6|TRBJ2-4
TGTGCCAGCAGTACCCGAGGTCTAGCCAAAAACATTCAGTACTTC
CASSTRGLAKNIQYF
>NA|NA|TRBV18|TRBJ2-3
TGTGCCAGCTCACCACCTGACTTAAGCCACCCAGATACGCAGTATTTT
CASSPPDLSHPDTQYF
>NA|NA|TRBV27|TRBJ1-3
TGTGCCAGCAGTCCCTCCGCAGGGGACTCTGGAAACACCATATATTTT
CASSPSAGDSGNTIYF
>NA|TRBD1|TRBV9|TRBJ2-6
TGTGCCAGCAACACCGGGACAGGGAGGTCCGGGGCCAACGTCCTGACTTTC
CASNTGTGRSGANVLTF
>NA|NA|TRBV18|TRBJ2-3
TGTGCCAGCCCCGACCTTGCGGGGACTAGCACAGATACGCAGTATTTT
CASPDLAGTSTDTQYF
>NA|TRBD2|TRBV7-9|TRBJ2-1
TGTGCCAGCAGCTTAATCCAGCGGGGGTTTAATGAGCAGTTCTTC
CASSLIQRGFNEQFF
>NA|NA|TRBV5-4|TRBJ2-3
TGTGCCAGCAGCTTTGGTCTAGGGGGACCAGATACGCAGTATTTT
CASSFGLGGPDTQYF
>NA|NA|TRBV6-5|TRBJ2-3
TGTGCCAGCAGTTACTCGATACAGGACCCCACAGATACGCAGTATTTT
CASSYSIQDPTDTQYF
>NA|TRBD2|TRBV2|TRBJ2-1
TGTGCCAGCAGTCGAGAGCGGGGCCTAGAAAATGAGCAGTTCTTC
CASSRERGLENEQFF
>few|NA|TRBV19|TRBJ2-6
TGTGCCAGTAGTGCCGGACTGGGGTCTGGGGCCAACGTCCTGACTTTC
CASSAGLGSGANVLTF
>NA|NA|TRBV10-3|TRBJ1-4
TGTGCCATCAGTGAAATTCGTAGGAGCACTAATGAAAAACTGTTTTTT
CAISEIRRSTNEKLFF
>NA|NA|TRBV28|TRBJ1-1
TGTGCCAGCAGCCTCCAGGCGAACACTGAAGCTTTCTTT
CASSLQANTEAFF
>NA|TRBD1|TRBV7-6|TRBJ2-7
TGTGCCAGCTCCCCTGGGACAGGGAACCTCCCCGAGCAGTACTTC
CASSPGTGNLPEQYF
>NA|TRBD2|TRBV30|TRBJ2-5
TGTGCCTGGAGTGGAGTTAGCGGGAGCCCTGGGACCCAGTACTTC
CAWSGVSGSPGTQYF
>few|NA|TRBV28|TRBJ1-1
TGTGCCAGCAGTTTAACGCCAGGCCCCCGGAACACTGAAGCTTTCTTT
CASSLTPGPRNTEAFF
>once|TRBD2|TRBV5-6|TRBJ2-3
TGTGCCAGCAGCTTAGGACTAGCGGAGCACCCCACAGATACGCAGTATTTT
CASSLGLAEHPTDTQYF
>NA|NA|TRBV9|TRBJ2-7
TGTGCCAGCAGCGCTACCAGCGGGGAGGGGGAGAAGCCCTACGAGCAGTACTTC
CASSATSGEGEKPYEQYF
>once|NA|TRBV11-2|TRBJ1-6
TGTGCCAGCAGCTTAGGTCCAGGCTTTTCACCCCTCCACTTT
CASSLGPGFSPLHF
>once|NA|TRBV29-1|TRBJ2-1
TGCAGCGTCGATGCGACAGGCAGCTCCTACAATGAGCAGTTCTTC
CSVDATGSSYNEQFF
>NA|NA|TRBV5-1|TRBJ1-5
TGCGCCAGCAGCCCGGGACACCTAGGAGGTAATCAGCCCCAGCATTTT
CASSPGHLGGNQPQHF
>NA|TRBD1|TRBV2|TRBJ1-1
TGTGCCAGCAGCCCCGGGACAGGGGGCACTGAAGCTTTCTTT
CASSPGTGGTEAFF
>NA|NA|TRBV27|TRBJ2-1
TGTGCCAGCAGCCTCTTAGTGGGCCCAGTGTACAATGAGCAGTTCTTC
CASSLLVGPVYNEQFF
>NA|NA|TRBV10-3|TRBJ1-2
TGTGCCATCGTGCCCAATGACATGCCACCTATGCTCTATGGCTACACCTTC
CAIVPNDMPPMLYGYTF
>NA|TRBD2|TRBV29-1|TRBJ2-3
TGCAGCGTACTAGCGAGCACAGATACGCAGTATTTT
CSVLASTDTQYF
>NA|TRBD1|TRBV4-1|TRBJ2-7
TGCGCCAGCAGCATCCGGGACAGGGGGTACGAGCAGTACTTC
CASSIRDRGYEQYF
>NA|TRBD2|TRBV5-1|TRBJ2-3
TGCGCCAGCAGCTTGGAAAGAGCGGGAGGGATGATAGGAACAGATACGCAGTATTTT
CASSLERAGGMIGTDTQYF
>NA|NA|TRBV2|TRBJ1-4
TGTGCCAGCAGTGGCAGGGGTGACGAAAAACTGTTTTTT
CASSGRGDEKLFF
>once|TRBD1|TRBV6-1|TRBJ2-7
TGTGCCAGCAGTCTAGACAGGGCCCACGGGGACGAGCAGTACTTC
CASSLDRAHGDEQYF
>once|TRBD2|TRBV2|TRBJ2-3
TGTGCCACTGCAGGGCCACTAGCGGGGGGCTCAGATACGCAGTATTTT
CATAGPLAGGSDTQYF
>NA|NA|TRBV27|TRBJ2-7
TGTGCCAGCAGTACTGATGGGAGCGCTTTCTACGAGCAGTACTTC
CASSTDGSAFYEQYF
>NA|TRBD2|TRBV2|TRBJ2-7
TGTGCCAGCAGTGAGGGTAGCGGGAGCGTCTCCTACGAGCAGTACTTC
CASSEGSGSVSYEQYF